This entry lists 5 T cell receptor beta chains sequenced from one sample in a study of blood T cell repertoires in COVID-19 (TCRdb year 2020). Library preparation was by the immunoSEQ multiplex PCR assay. As stored in TCRdb, this immuneACCESS dataset retains in-frame rearrangements with V and J assigned. A fraction of the clones does not appear; measured against another copy, unresolved V genes explain less than half of the discrepancy, and the remainder lacks a known reason. Present in this sample are some 140,000 clones, approximately 83% of which were seen just once. The ten largest clones capture around 10% of the sample. Input material: PBMCs or T cells enriched from blood (not recorded which). These receptor sequences come from a man aged 50 to 59 who had recovered from COVID-19.

The rearrangement uses TRBV7-8 and TRBJ2-7, with D perhaps TRBD2 (6 bases). CDR3 length: 14 residues. Germline CDR1 reads SGHVS; CDR2 reads FQNEAQ. V shed 1 base and J shed 6 bases, with 13 bases lying between them. The CDR3 coding sequence is TGTGCCAGCAGCTTAGAAGTAGCGGTGGGCGAGCAGTACTTC. Translation gives CASSLEVAVGEQYF. The whole variable domain, filled in from reference TRBV7-8 and TRBJ2-7, reads GAGVSQSPRYKVAKRGQDVALRCDPISGHVSLFWYQQALGQGPEFLTYFQNEAQLDKSGLPSDRFFAERPEGSVSTLKIQRTQQEDSAVYLCASSLEVAVGEQYFGPGTRLTVT.

V usage is TRBV5-1 and J usage is TRBJ1-2, with TRBD1 matching 8 bases. The CDR3 length is 13 residues. The germline gives CDR1 SGHRS, CDR2 YFSETQ. V was clipped by 3 bases and J by 8 bases; unmatched bases: 6. CDR3 region: CASSSTGVEGYTF. In DNA, the CDR3 is TGCGCCAGCAGCTCGACAGGGGTTGAGGGCTACACCTTC. Full variable domain (remainder filled in from reference TRBV5-1 and TRBJ1-2): KAGVTQTPRYLIKTRGQQVTLSCSPISGHRSVSWYQQTPGQGLQFLFEYFSETQRNKGNFPGRFSGRQFSNSRSEMNVSTLELGDSALYLCASSSTGVEGYTFGSGTRLTVV.

The chain's CDR3 is CASSSEGGNQPQHF. CDR3 DNA sequence: TGTGCCAGCAGCTCGGAGGGAGGGAATCAGCCCCAGCATTTT. The V call is TRBV5-5, the J call TRBJ1-5; D ambiguous. V lost 3 bases and J lost 4, with 11 bases in between. Per germline, CDR1 SGHKS and CDR2 YYEKEE (reference sequence). This CDR3 has 14 amino acids.

The chain has TRBV19 and TRBJ2-5, with TRBD2 matching over 7 bases. After removal of 5 bases from V and 5 bases from J, the junction contained 11 bases not matched to a gene. The CDR3 covers 15 residues. Germline CDR1 reads LNHDA; CDR2 reads SQIVND (reference sequence). The CDR3 coding sequence is TGTGCCAGTAGTGCGCCGGCGGGGGTCGGTGAGACCCAGTACTTC. This encodes CASSAPAGVGETQYF.

The chain has TRBV7-8 and TRBJ1-4, with D possibly matching TRBD1 (5 bases). CDR1 and CDR2 from the germline V gene are SGHVS and FQNEAQ. V was trimmed by 6 bases and J by 8 bases, leaving 22 bases between them. This CDR3 contains 16 residues. CDR3 bases: TGTGCCAGCAGTCAAAATCGGGGCGGGGTTGGCGAAAAACTGTTTTTT. Translation gives CASSQNRGGVGEKLFF.